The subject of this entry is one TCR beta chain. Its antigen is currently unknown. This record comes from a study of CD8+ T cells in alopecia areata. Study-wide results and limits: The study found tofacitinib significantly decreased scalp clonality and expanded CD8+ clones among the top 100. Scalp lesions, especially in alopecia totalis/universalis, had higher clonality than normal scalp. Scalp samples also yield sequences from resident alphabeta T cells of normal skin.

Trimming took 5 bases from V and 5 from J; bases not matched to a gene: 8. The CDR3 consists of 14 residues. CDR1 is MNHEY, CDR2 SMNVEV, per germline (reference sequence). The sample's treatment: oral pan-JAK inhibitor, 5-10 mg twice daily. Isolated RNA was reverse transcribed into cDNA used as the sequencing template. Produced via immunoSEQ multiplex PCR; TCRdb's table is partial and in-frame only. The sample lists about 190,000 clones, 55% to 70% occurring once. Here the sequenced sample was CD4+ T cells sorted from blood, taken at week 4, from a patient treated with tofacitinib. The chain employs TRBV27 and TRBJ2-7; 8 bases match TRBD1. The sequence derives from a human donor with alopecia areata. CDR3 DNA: TGTGCCAGCAGTATTAGGACAGGGTCCAACGAGCAGTACTTC. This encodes CASSIRTGSNEQYF.